This T cell receptor (beta chain) was sequenced for a study of Ad26.COV2.S vaccination and SARS-CoV-2 variants. Trimming removed 4 bases at V and 4 bases at J, with 19 bases between. Germline CDR1 MNHEY, CDR2 SMNVEV (reference sequence). This CDR3 contains 16 residues. Stated treatment: roughly 20 received Ad26.COV2.S at low or high dose, single or two shots; roughly 5 received placebo; per-sample allocation not given. Collection of samples fell on day 63 after the first vaccine or placebo injection. A word on this clone: Its antigen is undetermined.

The data were produced by immunoSEQ multiplex PCR, yet TCRdb's version contains in-frame clones alone and is incomplete. The sample records approximately 280,000 clones, approximately 87% being singletons. Study-level results: Recipients of either vaccine or placebo displayed similar breadth of non-spike TCRs. Possible underestimation of total T cell responses by the TCR breadth and depth analyses was noted.

The TCR originated in a person between 18 and 65 years old who received the Ad26.COV2.S COVID-19 vaccine or a placebo. This rearrangement joins TRBV27 to TRBJ1-2, with a possible D match to TRBD1 (6 bases). The specimen comprised peripheral blood, sampled in a trial of Ad26.COV2.S vaccine versus placebo. The CDR3 spells CASSSNRDILRYGYTF. For the CDR3, the DNA is TGTGCCAGCAGTTCAAATCGGGACATCCTACGCTATGGCTACACCTTC.